The clone carrying this T cell receptor (beta chain) has just a few counts. Ahead of thyroid surgery, no patient had received treatment of any kind. This sample is part of a study of metastatic and nonmetastatic thyroid tumors. Study-level background: For malignant and benign thyroid patients, tumor or nodule tissue and blood were the sources whose repertoires were compared.

This CDR3 has 18 amino acids. The ends were cut back, 2 bases at V and 1 base at J, with 18 bases in the middle. CDR1 and CDR2 (germline): LGHNT, FRNRAP. In the original analysis: It was from CDR3 differences across clinicopathological groups that a distant-metastasis classifier for papillary thyroid cancer was built. With MiXCR, TCRdb reprocessed the PCR reads. TCRdb, not the original authors, processed these V and J calls. The sample contains around 30,000 clones, roughly 17% of which appear only once. The sequence derives from a female donor with papillary thyroid cancer or a benign thyroid nodule (not recorded which). Some clones in this sample may be carry-over from other donors' samples. Sequencing was done on a sample of blood. The chain uses TRBV12-5 and TRBJ2-1; D call uncertain. Here the CDR3 reads CASGLPPWVPGSYNEQFF. The CDR3 nucleotides read TGTGCTAGTGGTTTGCCGCCATGGGTTCCCGGATCCTACAATGAGCAGTTCTTC.